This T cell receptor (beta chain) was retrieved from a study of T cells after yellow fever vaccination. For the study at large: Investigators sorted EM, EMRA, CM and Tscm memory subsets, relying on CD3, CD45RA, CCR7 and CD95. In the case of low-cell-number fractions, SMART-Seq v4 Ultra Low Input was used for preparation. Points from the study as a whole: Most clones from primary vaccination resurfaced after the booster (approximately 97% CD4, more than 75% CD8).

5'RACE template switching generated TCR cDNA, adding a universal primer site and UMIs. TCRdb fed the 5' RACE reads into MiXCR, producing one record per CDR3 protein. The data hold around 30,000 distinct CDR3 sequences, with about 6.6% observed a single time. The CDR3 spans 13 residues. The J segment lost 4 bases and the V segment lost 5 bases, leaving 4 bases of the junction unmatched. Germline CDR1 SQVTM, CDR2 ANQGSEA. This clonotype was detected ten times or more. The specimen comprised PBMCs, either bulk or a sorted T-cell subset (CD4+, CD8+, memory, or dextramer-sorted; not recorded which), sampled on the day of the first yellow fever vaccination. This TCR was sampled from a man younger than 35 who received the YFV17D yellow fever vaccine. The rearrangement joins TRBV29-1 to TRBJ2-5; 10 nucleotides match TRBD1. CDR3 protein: CSVSDRGLETQYF. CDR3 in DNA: TGCAGCGTTAGTGACAGGGGGCTAGAGACCCAGTACTTC.